The entry that follows covers one T cell receptor beta chain sequence. The sample belongs to a study of cytomegalovirus exposure and HLA in healthy donors. Study information: An earlier analysis identified 100 million to 130 million unique TCR beta sequences in some 180 million T cells.

V lost 0 bases and J lost 3, with 12 bases in between. Germline V lookup: CDR1 MNHEY, CDR2 SMNVEV (reference sequence). The CDR3 runs to 15 residues. PCR employed 60 Vbeta and 13 Jbeta primers. Sequencing used immunoSEQ multiplex PCR; TCRdb keeps in-frame clones, though not all of them. In the table there are fewer than 150,000 clones, around 73% of which are singletons. The specimen sequenced was PBMCs. V usage is TRBV27 and J usage is TRBJ2-7, with D tentatively TRBD2 (6 bases). This receptor was identified in a man between 45 and 60 years old in good health and CMV-seronegative. In nucleotides, the CDR3 is TGTGCCAGCAGTTTATCGTACGGGAGTCGCTACGAGCAGTACTTC. Protein product: CASSLSYGSRYEQYF.